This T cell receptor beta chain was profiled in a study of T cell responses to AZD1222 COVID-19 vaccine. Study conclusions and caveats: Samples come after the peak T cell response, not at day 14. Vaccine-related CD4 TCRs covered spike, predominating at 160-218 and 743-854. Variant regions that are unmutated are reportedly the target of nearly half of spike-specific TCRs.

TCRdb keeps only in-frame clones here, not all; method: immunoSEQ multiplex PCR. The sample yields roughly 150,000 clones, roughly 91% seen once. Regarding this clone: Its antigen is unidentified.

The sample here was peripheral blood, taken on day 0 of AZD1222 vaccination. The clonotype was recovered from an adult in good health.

As DNA, the CDR3 is TGTGCCAGCAGTCTCCGGACAGGGGGCTCTACCATCTCTGGAAACACCATATATTTT. Amino acid sequence: CASSLRTGGSTISGNTIYF. The V call is TRBV27, the J call TRBJ1-3; 11 bases map to TRBD1. The germline gives CDR1 MNHEY, CDR2 SMNVEV (reference sequence). This CDR3 comprises 19 residues. The trim removed 5 bases at V and 0 bases at J, leaving 12 bases unmatched.